The 20 T cell receptor beta chains listed next were all sequenced from one sample in a study of T cell changes during pregnancy in multiple sclerosis. The table came from immunoSEQ multiplex PCR; TCRdb's copy has only in-frame clones and leaves some out. The sample lists approximately 70,000 clones; roughly 91% were seen once. The specimen comprised peripheral blood, sampled in the third trimester of pregnancy. The receptors shown here come from a female donor in good health, enrolled as a control in a pregnancy study.

This clone was recorded a few times. CDR3 DNA: TGTGCCAGCAGCTTAGTCTCGGGGACTGAAGCTTTCTTT. Residues: CASSLVSGTEAFF. This chain links TRBV7-9 with TRBJ1-1; no clear D. V was cut by 1 base and J by 5 bases, with 8 bases left in between. CDR1 and CDR2 (germline): SEHNR, FQNEAQ (reference sequence). CDR3 length: 13 residues.

The rearrangement uses TRBV21-1 and TRBJ1-1. TRBV21-1 is flagged as a pseudogene. The CDR3 covers 15 residues. For the CDR3, the DNA is TGTGCCAGCAGCAAGAGGAGGGGTTGGGACACTGAAGCTTTCTTT. This sequence encodes CASSKRRGWDTEAFF.

The V and J genes are TRBV5-6 and TRBJ1-1, with D possibly being TRBD1 (6 bases). From germline, CDR1 is SGHDT and CDR2 YYEEEE. The CDR3 is made up of 17 amino acids. V was shortened by 4 bases and J by 5 bases, with 24 bases between the two germline ends. The CDR3 DNA sequence: TGTGCCAGCAGCCGGGGGGGGGCGGGCGGTAGACGGACTGAAGCTTTCTTT. Residues: CASSRGGAGGRRTEAFF.

The chain combines TRBV7-2 with TRBJ2-1; weak D call: TRBD2 (5 bases). Between the trimmed V and J ends, which lost 4 bases and 1 base, there was a span of 17 bases. CDR3 length: 17 amino acids. CDR1 SGHTA and CDR2 FQGNSA come from the germline V gene. CDR3 DNA sequence: TGTGCCAGCAGCTCTAAGAGGGCCTCTTGGTCCTACAATGAGCAGTTCTTC. Its protein is CASSSKRASWSYNEQFF.

The chain couples TRBV6-5 to TRBJ2-4; tentatively, D is TRBD1 (5 bases). Germline CDR1 and CDR2: MNHEY and SVGAGI. Trimming pared 11 bases from V and 2 bases from J, leaving 16 bases between. The CDR3 is made up of 14 amino acids. The CDR3 sequence is CAPHVMGPKNIQYF. CDR3 in DNA: TGTGCCCCCCACGTTATGGGGCCCAAAAACATTCAGTACTTC.

The rearrangement uses TRBV7-9 and TRBJ1-4; tentatively, D is TRBD1 (6 bases). The CDR3 runs to 15 residues. The germline V gene encodes CDR1 SEHNR and CDR2 FQNEAQ (reference sequence). The germline V and J ends were trimmed by 5 bases and 4 bases, with 14 bases remaining between them. The CDR3 spells CASSATGQINEKLFF. The CDR3 nucleotides read TGTGCCAGCAGCGCGACCGGACAGATTAATGAAAAACTGTTTTTT.

The chain joins TRBV5-8 to TRBJ1-5; a weak D match, TRBD1 (5 bases). Germline V lookup: CDR1 SGHTS, CDR2 YDEGEE. This CDR3 contains 14 residues. V was shortened by 2 bases and J by 4 bases, with 10 bases between the two germline ends. This CDR3 reads CASSFDSLNQPQHF. For the CDR3, the DNA is TGTGCCAGCAGCTTTGACAGCTTAAATCAGCCCCAGCATTTT.

This clone was detected once. The rearrangement links TRBV6-5 to TRBJ2-7; tentatively, D is TRBD2 (6 bases). The CDR3 has 13 residues. From germline, CDR1 is MNHEY and CDR2 SVGAGI. With 6 bases removed from V and 3 bases from J, the gap between germline ends came to 12 bases. CDR3: CASREGSHYEQYF. The CDR3 DNA follows: TGTGCCAGCAGGGAGGGGTCTCACTACGAGCAGTACTTC.

This chain uses TRBV6-5 with TRBJ2-7; D is possibly TRBD1 (5 bases). Germline CDR1 is MNHEY and CDR2 is SVGAGI. Trimming cost V 2 bases and J 2 bases, with 10 bases left between them. The CDR3 extends over 14 amino acids. This CDR3 reads CASSYGSGPYEQYF. CDR3 nucleotides: TGTGCCAGCAGTTACGGATCAGGGCCCTACGAGCAGTACTTC.

The chain combines TRBV7-2 with TRBJ1-2, with TRBD1 identical over 7 bases. CDR1 SGHTA and CDR2 FQGNSA come from the germline V gene. The CDR3 totals 13 residues. V lost 3 bases and J lost 7; bases outside the gene matches: 5. CDR3 DNA sequence: TGTGCCAGCAGCTTTCGACAGGGACGTGGCTACACCTTC. This codes for CASSFRQGRGYTF.

The chain carries TRBV6-5 and TRBJ2-7; the D gene is possibly TRBD2 (5 bases). This CDR3 comprises 16 residues. The V end lost 4 bases, the J end lost 2 bases, and 18 bases lay between the germline ends. Germline CDR1 MNHEY, CDR2 SVGAGI. CDR3 coding DNA: TGTGCCAGCAGTTGGACCGACTACACCGGAACCTACGAGCAGTACTTC. The encoded protein is CASSWTDYTGTYEQYF.

This chain uses TRBV7-2 with TRBJ2-5, with 10 bases aligning to TRBD1. V lost 4 bases to trimming and J lost 4 bases; unmatched junction nucleotides: 3. CDR3 size: 14 residues. From germline, CDR1 is SGHTA and CDR2 FQGNSA. The CDR3 sequence is CASSSDRGAETQYF. Written as DNA, the CDR3 is TGTGCCAGCAGCTCGGACAGGGGGGCAGAGACCCAGTACTTC.

V usage is TRBV10-3 and J usage is TRBJ2-1, with TRBD2 identical over 12 bases. After removal of 6 bases from V and 2 bases from J, the junction contained 5 bases not matched to a gene. Per germline, CDR1 ENHRY and CDR2 SYGVKD. CDR3 length: 16 residues. The CDR3 reads CAISPGLAGTYNEQFF. The CDR3 DNA is TGTGCCATCAGCCCCGGACTAGCGGGAACCTACAATGAGCAGTTCTTC.

V usage is TRBV30 and J usage is TRBJ2-5, with D perhaps TRBD2 (5 bases). Between the trimmed V and J ends, which lost 3 bases and 5 bases, there was a span of 13 bases. CDR1 and CDR2 from the germline V gene are GTSNPN and SVGIG (reference sequence). CDR3 length: 13 amino acids. CDR3 in DNA: TGTGCCTGGAGCGTAGGACTGGGGGAGACCCAGTACTTC. Amino acids: CAWSVGLGETQYF. The whole variable domain, remainder taken from reference TRBV30 and TRBJ2-5, is SQTIHQWPATLVQPVGSPLSLECTVEGTSNPNLYWYRQAAGRGLQLLFYSVGIGQISSEVPQNLSASRPQDRQFILSSKKLLLSDSGFYLCAWSVGLGETQYFGPGTRLLVL.

The chain joins TRBV5-4 to TRBJ2-7; 10 bases map to TRBD1. The CDR3 runs to 14 residues. Germline V lookup: CDR1 SGHNT, CDR2 YYREEE (reference sequence). With V trimmed by 4 bases and J by 2 bases, 3 bases remained unmatched. Here the CDR3 reads CASSLGQGAYEQYF. The CDR3 bases are TGTGCCAGCAGCCTCGGACAGGGGGCCTACGAGCAGTACTTC.

The chain links TRBV5-1 to TRBJ2-1; 11 bases align to TRBD2. From germline, CDR1 is SGHRS and CDR2 YFSETQ. With 4 bases clipped from V and 3 bases from J, the junction kept 3 bases outside the gene matches. The CDR3 totals 15 residues. This CDR3 reads CASSTGTSGYNEQFF. DNA for the CDR3: TGCGCCAGCAGCACCGGGACTAGCGGCTACAATGAGCAGTTCTTC. Combining the CDR3 with reference TRBV5-1 and TRBJ2-1 gives the whole variable domain KAGVTQTPRYLIKTRGQQVTLSCSPISGHRSVSWYQQTPGQGLQFLFEYFSETQRNKGNFPGRFSGRQFSNSRSEMNVSTLELGDSALYLCASSTGTSGYNEQFFGPGTRLTVL.

This clone was counted once. The CDR3 loop is CASSQVTRNYLTYEQYF. The CDR3 nucleotides read TGCGCCAGCAGCCAAGTAACAAGGAACTATTTAACCTACGAGCAGTACTTC. This chain uses TRBV4-1 with TRBJ2-7; D remains ambiguous. Germline V gene sequence: CDR1 MGHRA, CDR2 YSYEKL. The CDR3 is 17 amino acids. The V end lost 1 base, the J end lost 2 bases, and 18 bases lay between the germline ends.

The chain carries TRBV15 and TRBJ1-3, with TRBD1 matching 8 bases. Germline assignment: CDR1 LNHNV and CDR2 YYDKDF (reference sequence). V lost 0 bases and J lost 3; bases outside the gene matches: 4. The CDR3 spans 16 residues. This CDR3 is CATSRDRTGYGNTIYF. CDR3 sequence (DNA): TGTGCCACCAGCAGAGACAGGACAGGGTATGGAAACACCATATATTTT.

This chain links TRBV19 with TRBJ1-5; no clear D gene. Trimming took 1 base from V and 9 from J, leaving 16 bases between them. The CDR3 is made up of 15 amino acids. The germline V gene has CDR1 LNHDA and CDR2 SQIVND (reference sequence). CDR3: CASSIGTRGVWPQHF. CDR3 DNA sequence: TGTGCCAGTAGTATAGGGACCCGCGGGGTGTGGCCCCAGCATTTT.

This chain uses TRBV5-6 with TRBJ2-3; 9 bases align to TRBD1. The CDR3 sequence is 16 residues long. V was pared by 3 bases and J by 3 bases, with 8 bases of the junction left unmatched. Germline assignment: CDR1 SGHDT and CDR2 YYEEEE. The DNA for the CDR3 is TGTGCCAGCAGCTCCCCCACAGGGGGCGGGACAGATACGCAGTATTTT. It translates to CASSSPTGGGTDTQYF.